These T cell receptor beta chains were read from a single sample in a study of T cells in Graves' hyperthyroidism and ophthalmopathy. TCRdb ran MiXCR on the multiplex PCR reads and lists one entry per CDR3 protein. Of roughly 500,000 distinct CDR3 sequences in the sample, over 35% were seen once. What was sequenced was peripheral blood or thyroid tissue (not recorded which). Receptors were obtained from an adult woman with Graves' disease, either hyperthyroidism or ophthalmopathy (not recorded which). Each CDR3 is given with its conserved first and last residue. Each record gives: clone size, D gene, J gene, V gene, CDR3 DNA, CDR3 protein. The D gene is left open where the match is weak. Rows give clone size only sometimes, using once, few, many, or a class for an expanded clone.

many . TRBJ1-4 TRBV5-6 TGTGCCAGCAGCTCCACGGACGGAATGGGGGAAAAACTGTTTTTT CASSSTDGMGEKLFF
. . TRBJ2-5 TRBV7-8 TGTGCCAGCAGCCAACAGGGATCGGGGGGCTACACCCAGTACTTC CASSQQGSGGYTQYF
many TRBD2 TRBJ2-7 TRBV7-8 TGTGCCAGCAGCATCCGGACTAGCGGGAGCAGGGTGGGAGAGCAGTACTTC CASSIRTSGSRVGEQYF
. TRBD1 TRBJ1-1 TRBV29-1 TGCAGCGTTGCGGGGCAGGGGGCCACGAACACTGAAGCTTTCTTT CSVAGQGATNTEAFF
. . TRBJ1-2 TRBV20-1 TGCAGTGCTAGCCGGGACGCTAACTATGGCTACACCTTC CSASRDANYGYTF
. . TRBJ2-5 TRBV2 TGTGCCAGTAACCAGGGCTTAGAGACCCAGTACTTC CASNQGLETQYF
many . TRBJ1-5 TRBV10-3 TGTGCCATCAGTGGGAAGGACAGAAATCAGCCCCAGCATTTT CAISGKDRNQPQHF
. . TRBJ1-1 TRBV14 TGTGCCAGCTCACCAGCCGTAATTTTGGACAGTAAGACTGAAGCTTTCTTT CASSPAVILDSKTEAFF
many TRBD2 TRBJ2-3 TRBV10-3 TGTGCCATCAGTGAGTCAACGGGAGGGCGCGCAGATACGCAGTATTTT CAISESTGGRADTQYF
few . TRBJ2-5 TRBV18 TGTGCCAGCTCACCTCGTCAGGCTGAAGAGACCCAGTACTTC CASSPRQAEETQYF
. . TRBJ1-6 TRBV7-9 TGTGCCAGCAGCCCCCCGGCGGACTCACCCCTCCACTTT CASSPPADSPLHF
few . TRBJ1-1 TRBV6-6 TGTGCCAGCAGTTACTCGAGGAGGGAGGGTGAAGCTTTCTTT CASSYSRREGEAFF
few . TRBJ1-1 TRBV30 TGTGCCTGGAGTCGGGGATGGACTGAAGCTTTCTTT CAWSRGWTEAFF
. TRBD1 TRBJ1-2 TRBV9 TGTGCCAGCAGCCTCCGGACAGGAACTAACTATGGCTACACCTTC CASSLRTGTNYGYTF